The 9 T cell receptor beta chains in this list originate from one sample, sequenced in a study of cytomegalovirus exposure and HLA in healthy donors. PCR was performed using 60 Vbeta and 13 Jbeta primers. Some clones are missing from TCRdb's copy, which holds only in-frame ones; the method was immunoSEQ multiplex PCR. The data hold some 130,000 clones, with 60% to 75% observed a single time. Sequencing input: PBMCs. The receptors stem from a human donor in good health.

This clone was counted a few times. This chain joins TRBV7-9 and TRBJ2-1, with 13 bases that match TRBD2. The junction had 5 bases not matched to a gene; V was cut back by 5 bases and J by 1 base. This CDR3 contains 17 residues. Germline V lookup: CDR1 SEHNR, CDR2 FQNEAQ (reference sequence). CDR3 residues: CASSPPGLAGSYNEQFF. The CDR3 DNA reads TGTGCCAGCAGCCCACCGGGACTAGCGGGATCCTACAATGAGCAGTTCTTC. Based on the CDR3 plus reference TRBV7-9 and TRBJ2-1, the full variable domain is DTGVSQNPRHKITKRGQNVTFRCDPISEHNRLYWYRQTLGQGPEFLTYFQNEAQLEKSRLLSDRFSAERPKGSFSTLEIQRTEQGDSAMYLCASSPPGLAGSYNEQFFGPGTRLTVL.

The chain employs TRBV7-2 and TRBJ2-7; D gene uncertain. Trimming cost V 1 base and J 7 bases, with 5 bases left between them. The CDR3 length is 11 residues. Per the germline V gene, CDR1 is SGHTA and CDR2 is FQGNSA. In DNA, the CDR3 is TGTGCCAGCAGCTTAGTCGGGGAGCAGTACTTC. Encoded protein: CASSLVGEQYF. Combining the CDR3 with reference TRBV7-2 and TRBJ2-7 gives the whole variable domain GAGVSQSPSNKVTEKGKDVELRCDPISGHTALYWYRQSLGQGLEFLIYFQGNSAPDKSGLPSDRFSAERTGGSVSTLTIQRTQQEDSAVYLCASSLVGEQYFGPGTRLTVT.

The chain has TRBV4-1 and TRBJ2-1; TRBD2 aligns across 8 bases. The V gene's germline CDR1 is MGHRA and CDR2 YSYEKL. CDR3 length equals 18 residues. The V segment lost 4 bases and the J segment 0 bases; nucleotides outside the gene matches: 11. CDR3 DNA: TGCGCCAGCAGCCTATCCTGGACTAGCTATGACTCCTACAATGAGCAGTTCTTC. This translates into CASSLSWTSYDSYNEQFF.

This clone has only a few counts. The rearrangement joins TRBV29-1 to TRBJ2-3; 12 bases are a match to TRBD2. This CDR3 contains 16 residues. The germline V gene has CDR1 SQVTM and CDR2 ANQGSEA. The CDR3 loop reads CGTRLAGGWGTDTQYF. In DNA form, the CDR3 reads TGCGGCACGAGGCTAGCGGGAGGGTGGGGCACAGATACGCAGTATTTT.

The chain links TRBV19 to TRBJ2-2, with D perhaps matching TRBD2 (5 bases). The CDR3 contains 15 residues. V gave up 3 bases and J gave up 4 bases, with 12 bases separating them. Germline loops: CDR1 LNHDA, CDR2 SQIVND (reference sequence). The CDR3 bases are TGTGCCAGTAGTATCGGAGGAAGACTCACCGGGGAGCTGTTTTTT. Amino acids: CASSIGGRLTGELFF.

The rearrangement joins TRBV5-1 to TRBJ2-1; D unclear. The CDR3 is 16 amino acids. V dropped 1 base and J dropped 7 bases, with 18 bases sitting between them. Germline lookup yields CDR1 SGHRS and CDR2 YFSETQ. For the CDR3, the DNA is TGCGCCAGCAGCTTGTTTTTGCCGGGTGCTATAAATGAGCAGTTCTTC. It codes for CASSLFLPGAINEQFF.

In this sample, this clone turned up a few times. The chain employs TRBV4-1 and TRBJ1-5, with D unresolved. CDR1 and CDR2 (germline): MGHRA, YSYEKL. This CDR3 region has 15 residues. Trimming shortened V by 1 base and J by 1 base, and 8 bases separated the two germline ends. CDR3: CASSQGGLSNQPQHF. CDR3 DNA sequence: TGCGCCAGCAGCCAAGGAGGATTGAGCAATCAGCCCCAGCATTTT.

This clone has only a few counts. The V gene is TRBV9, the J gene TRBJ2-2; 14 bases map to TRBD2. The CDR3 loop spans 19 amino acids. V lost 4 bases and J lost 4; bases outside the gene matches: 12. CDR1 is SGDLS, CDR2 YYNGEE, per germline. The CDR3 loop reads CASSPEGGLAGVGTGELFF. CDR3 sequence (DNA): TGTGCCAGCAGCCCTGAGGGGGGACTAGCGGGAGTCGGCACCGGGGAGCTGTTTTTT.

The chain is built from TRBV6-5 and TRBJ1-2, with D perhaps TRBD1 (5 bases). The CDR3 extends over 13 amino acids. V was trimmed by 5 bases and J by 5 bases, leaving 12 bases between them. Looked up from germline, CDR1 is MNHEY and CDR2 is SVGAGI. As DNA, the CDR3 is TGTGCCAGCAGTGAAATCTCAGGGTATGGCTACACCTTC. Translated: CASSEISGYGYTF.